This T cell receptor beta chain is from a study of T cell changes during pregnancy in multiple sclerosis. The CDR3 is 17 amino acids. J lost 0 bases, V lost 4 bases, and 9 bases had no gene match. Germline V gene sequence: CDR1 LNHDA, CDR2 SQIVND (reference sequence). This clone occurred a few times. Sequencing used immunoSEQ multiplex PCR; TCRdb keeps in-frame clones, though not all of them. The data contain 60,000 to 85,000 clones, around 92% of them singletons. The chain has TRBV19 and TRBJ1-3; 7 bases are a match to TRBD1. The origin of this receptor is a female donor in good health, enrolled as a control in a pregnancy study. The source was peripheral blood, collected in the second trimester of pregnancy. As DNA, the CDR3 is TGTGCCAGTAGTACGCGTGGGACAGTCCTCTCTGGAAACACCATATATTTT. This sequence encodes CASSTRGTVLSGNTIYF.